This TCR beta chain was sequenced in a study of T cell clonotyping in hematopoietic cell transplantation. Whole-study results and caveats: Broader posttransplant TCR repertoire diversity was predicted by graft donor and pretransplant recipient Inverse Simpson Index values. Pathologically expanded recipient clonotypes increased progressively from day 30 to day 180 as diversity fell. CD4 and CD8 repertoire contributions could not be separated without sorting.

Turning to this clone: Its antigen is as yet unknown.

Recipients were bled about 28 days pretransplant and at posttransplant days 30, 100, 180. J gave up 7 bases and V 5 bases, and 1 base lay outside the gene matches. The germline V gene has CDR1 MNHEY and CDR2 SVGAGI. CDR3 length: 11 residues. The repertoire was sequenced with immunoSEQ multiplex PCR; TCRdb's copy has only in-frame clones and lacks some. The data contain about 29,000 clones, more than 85% of them singletons. The rearrangement joins TRBV6-5 to TRBJ1-1, with 7 bases aligning to TRBD1. The sequence derives from a female patient in her 50s who had an allogeneic stem cell transplant from a related donor, so the T cells may come from the graft donor. Some clones in this sample may be carry-over from other donors' samples. The sequencing here drew on PBMCs, taken 100 days after allogeneic stem cell transplant. This chain's CDR3 is CASSTGVEAFF. The CDR3 coding sequence is TGTGCCAGCAGTACAGGGGTTGAAGCTTTCTTT.